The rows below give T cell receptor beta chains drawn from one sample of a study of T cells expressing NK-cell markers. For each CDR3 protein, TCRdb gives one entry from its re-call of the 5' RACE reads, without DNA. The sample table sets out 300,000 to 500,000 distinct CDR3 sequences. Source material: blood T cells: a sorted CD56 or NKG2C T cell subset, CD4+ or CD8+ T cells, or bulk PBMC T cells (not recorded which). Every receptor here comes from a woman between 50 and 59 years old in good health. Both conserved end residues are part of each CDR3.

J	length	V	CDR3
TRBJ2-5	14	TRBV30	CAWSVAGGPKTQYF
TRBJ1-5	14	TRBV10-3	CAIPLRGGFQPQHF
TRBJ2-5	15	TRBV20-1	CSATYRTSNRETQYF
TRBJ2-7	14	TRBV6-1	CASSDRTATYEQYF
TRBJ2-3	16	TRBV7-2	CASSLGVGGFTDTQYF
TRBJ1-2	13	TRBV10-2	CASSIPGDNGYTF
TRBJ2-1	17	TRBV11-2	CASSLGGGTSLYNEQFF
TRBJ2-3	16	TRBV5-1	CASSSASAGATDTQYF
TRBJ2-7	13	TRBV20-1	CSARPSERNEQYF
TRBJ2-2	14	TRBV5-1	CASSRMGDTGELFF
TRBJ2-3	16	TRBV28	CASSPFGGGFGDTQYF
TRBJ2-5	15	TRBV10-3	CAISRPGGTEETQYF
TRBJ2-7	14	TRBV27	CASRAWPSHYEQYF
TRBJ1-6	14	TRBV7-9	CASSPEGGNSPLHF
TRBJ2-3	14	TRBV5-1	CASSFPLRADTQYF
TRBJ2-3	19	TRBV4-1	CASSQDLRRERRIGDTQYF
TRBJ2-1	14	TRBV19	CASSIMGGANEQFF
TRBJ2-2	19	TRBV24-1	CATSDLPGTSGRSNGELFF
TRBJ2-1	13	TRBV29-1	CSATSGIYNEQFF
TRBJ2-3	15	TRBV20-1	CSARDSGIGTDTQYF
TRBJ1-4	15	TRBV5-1	CASSAGTVSNEKLFF
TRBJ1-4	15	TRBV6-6	CASRPTGTRWEKLFF
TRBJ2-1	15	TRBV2	CASSGSSGRRGEQFF
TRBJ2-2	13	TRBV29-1	CSVEVNVGGELFF
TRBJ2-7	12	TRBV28	CASSHSVYEQYF
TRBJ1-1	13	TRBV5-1	CASSSHRDTEAFF
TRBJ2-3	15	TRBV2	CASSELRGDTDRPYF
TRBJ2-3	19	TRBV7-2	CASSLDRLAGGADTDTQYF
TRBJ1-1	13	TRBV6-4	CASSDSGVAEAFF
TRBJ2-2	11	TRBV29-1	CSVHNTGELFF
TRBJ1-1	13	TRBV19	CASSLTGGRVAFF
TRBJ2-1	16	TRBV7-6	CASSFLTGDSYNEQFF
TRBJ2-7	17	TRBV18	CASSPPMGLAAHYEQYF
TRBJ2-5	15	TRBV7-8	CASSLADRPQETQYF
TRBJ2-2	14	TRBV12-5	CASGEATNTGELFF
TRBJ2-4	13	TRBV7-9	CASSTGRLNIQYF
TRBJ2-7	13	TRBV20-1	CSARKGHSYEQYF
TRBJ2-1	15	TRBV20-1	CSAREGGTSYNEQFF
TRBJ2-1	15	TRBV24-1	CATSPGGRAYNEQFF
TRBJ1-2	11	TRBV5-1	CATPGPDGYTF
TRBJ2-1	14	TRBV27	CASTGTGPNNEQFF
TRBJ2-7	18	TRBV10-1	CASSDYAGSDPPSYEQYF
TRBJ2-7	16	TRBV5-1	CASSPERTSGDYEQYF
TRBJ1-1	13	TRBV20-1	CSAAQGGDTEAFF
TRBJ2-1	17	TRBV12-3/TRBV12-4	CASSPNTGTRKGVEQFF
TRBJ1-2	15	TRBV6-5	CASSPTGTGSYGYTF
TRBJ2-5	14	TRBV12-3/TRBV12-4	CASSWGQGKRDQYF
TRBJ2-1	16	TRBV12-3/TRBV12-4	CASSRTTGGTYNEQFF
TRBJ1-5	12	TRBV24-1	CATSRGAQPQHF
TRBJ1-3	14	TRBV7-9	CASRPGAVGNTIYF